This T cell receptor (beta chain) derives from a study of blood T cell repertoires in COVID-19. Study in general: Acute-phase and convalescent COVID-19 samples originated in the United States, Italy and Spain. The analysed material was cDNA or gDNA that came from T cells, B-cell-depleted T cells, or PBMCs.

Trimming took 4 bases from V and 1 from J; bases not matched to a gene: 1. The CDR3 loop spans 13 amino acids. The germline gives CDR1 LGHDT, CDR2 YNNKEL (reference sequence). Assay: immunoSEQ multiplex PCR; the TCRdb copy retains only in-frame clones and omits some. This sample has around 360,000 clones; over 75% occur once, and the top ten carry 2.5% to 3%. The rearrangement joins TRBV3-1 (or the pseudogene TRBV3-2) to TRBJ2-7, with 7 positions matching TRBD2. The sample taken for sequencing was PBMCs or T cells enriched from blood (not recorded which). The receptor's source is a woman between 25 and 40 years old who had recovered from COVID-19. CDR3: CASSRAGSYEQYF. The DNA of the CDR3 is TGTGCCAGCAGCCGAGCGGGGTCCTACGAGCAGTACTTC.